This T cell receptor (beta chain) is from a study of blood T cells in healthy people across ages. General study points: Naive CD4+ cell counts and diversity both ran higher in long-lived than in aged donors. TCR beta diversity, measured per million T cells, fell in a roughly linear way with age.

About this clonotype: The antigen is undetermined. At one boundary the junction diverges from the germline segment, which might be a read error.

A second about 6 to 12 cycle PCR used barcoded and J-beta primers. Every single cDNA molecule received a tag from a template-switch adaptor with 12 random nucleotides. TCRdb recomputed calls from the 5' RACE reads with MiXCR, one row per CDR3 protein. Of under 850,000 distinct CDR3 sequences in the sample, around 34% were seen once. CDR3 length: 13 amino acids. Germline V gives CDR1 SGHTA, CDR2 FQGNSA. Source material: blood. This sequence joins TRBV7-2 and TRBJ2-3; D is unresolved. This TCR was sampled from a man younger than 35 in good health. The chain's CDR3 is CVSSLTSTDTQYF. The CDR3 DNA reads TGTGTCAGCAGCCTTACCAGCACAGATACGCAGTATTTT.